This T cell receptor (beta chain) was identified during a study of T cell responses to AZD1222 COVID-19 vaccine (dated by TCRdb to about 2021). For the study in its entirety: Because spike-specific TCR depth and breadth did not differ between the two schedules, AZD1222 recipients who got a second dose at roughly 4 weeks were pooled with those who got a second dose at roughly 12 weeks. TCR sequencing covered about 230 trial participants: 207 given two doses of AZD1222 and approximately 25 given two doses of MenACWY control vaccine. Trial participants were enrolled by age into 18-55, 56-69 and 70-plus year subgroups, with around 150, 28 and 57 TCR-sequenced participants respectively.

What the research found in general, with its limitations: The 56-69-year group was small, and its depth increase did not reach significance, likely because of low power. Conclusions about previously exposed vaccinees are limited, since just a handful of AZD1222 recipients were seropositive for SARS-CoV-2 at baseline. Because no day 14 peak-response samples were available, the repertoires could be characterized only after the peak T cell response. The whole spike protein was spanned by vaccine-associated CD4 TCRs, and dominant responses were seen in regions 160-218 and 743-854. Most participants were white British and females outnumbered males, and the authors suggested that clonal diversity may have been underestimated. Epitopes outside the regions mutated in the B.1.351 and B.1.1.7 variants were reportedly recognized by nearly half of the unique spike-specific TCRs. A significant rise in spike-specific TCR breadth and depth was observed after two AZD1222 doses relative to day 0 and relative to MenACWY recipients.

A word on this clone: There is no known antigen for this receptor. Within one base of it there is no much larger clone, and no base qualities were kept.

The time point label, as the study defines it: baseline before first vaccination. Vaccinee samples were obtained from the UK trials COV001 and COV002, which included a single-blind randomized controlled phase 2/3 trial of AZD1222 (ChAdOx1 nCoV-19) in healthy adults. For TCRbeta chain sequencing, PBMC samples from trial participants were taken at day 0 and at day 28 after the second dose. The CDR3 regions of human TCRbeta chains were analyzed by immunosequencing. On the authors' methods: TCRs in the repertoires were matched against a reference library of SARS-CoV-2-specific TCRs that had been generated with the MIRA antigen-specificity platform. Breadth meant the fraction of unique TCRs that were SARS-CoV-2-associated, whereas depth meant the fraction of total T cells that were SARS-CoV-2-associated. Using the MIRA data, each spike-specific TCR was mapped to the spike region that the TCR reacts to and placed in a CD4 or CD8 class. Log10-transformed breadth and depth values were compared by one-way ANOVA with Sidak's multiple comparisons tests. The source is immuneACCESS, and TCRdb retained only in-frame sequences with V and J called. Part of the clones is not carried over; for the studies checked, unresolved V genes explain less than half of this, and the remainder is unexplained. The V and J calls and clone size are taken from that table; D and trimming were inferred from the DNA. The sample yields roughly 65,000 clones; over 60% were counted once. Roughly 12% of the sample is held by the ten biggest clonotypes.

Measured from the cysteine to the phenylalanine, the CDR3 is 14 residues long. Left in the record is the CDR3 DNA by itself, 42 bases read in frame from the first base. According to the germline V gene (reference sequence), CDR1 reads LNHDA and CDR2 reads SQIVND. The junction shows trimming of 4 bases on V and 0 bases on J, plus 9 bases between the germline ends. This clonotype was obtained from an adult in good health. This receptor chain uses TRBV19 and TRBJ1-1, with an unclear D gene assignment. This specimen consisted of peripheral blood, obtained on day 0 of AZD1222 vaccination. The CDR3 amino acid sequence is: CASSTNRVNTEAFF. The nucleotide sequence reads TGTGCCAGTAGTACCAACCGGGTGAACACTGAAGCTTTCTTT. The full variable domain, with segments outside the CDR3 supplied by the reference TRBV19 and TRBJ1-1 proteins, appears as DGGITQSPKYLFRKEGQNVTLSCEQNLNHDAMYWYRQDPGQGLRLIYYSQIVNDFQKGDIAEGYSVSREKKESFPLTVTSAQKNPTAFYLCASSTNRVNTEAFFGQGTRLTVV.